This TCR beta chain is drawn from a study of T cell responses to AZD1222 COVID-19 vaccine (dated by TCRdb to about 2021). Some background on the complete study: TCR sequencing covered some 250 trial participants: 207 given two doses of AZD1222 and 26 given two doses of MenACWY control vaccine. Trial participants were enrolled by age into subgroups of 18-55, 56-69 and 70-plus years, and about 150, 27 and 61 TCR-sequenced participants, respectively, were included in these subgroups. Results and caveats for the whole study, not just this receptor: Epitopes outside the regions mutated in the B.1.351 and B.1.1.7 variants were reportedly recognized by nearly half of the unique spike-specific TCRs. Conclusions about previously exposed vaccinees are limited because only a handful of AZD1222 recipients were SARS-CoV-2 seropositive at baseline. Participants were mostly white British and included more females than males, and it was suggested by the authors that clonal diversity may have been underestimated. The vaccine-associated CD4 TCRs covered the entire spike protein, and the dominant responses fell in regions 160-218 and 743-854. Spike-specific TCR breadth and depth rose significantly after two AZD1222 doses compared with day 0 and with MenACWY recipients. In the small 56-69-year group, the increase in depth fell short of significance, most likely because of low power. Because no day 14 peak-response samples were available, repertoires were characterized only after the peak T cell response.

Per the publication, the time point label means: about 28 days (+/-7) after the second vaccine dose. AZD1222 recipients given second doses at about 4 weeks or at about 12 weeks were pooled, since spike-specific TCR depth and breadth were not found to differ between the two schedules. Vaccinee samples were obtained from the UK trials COV001 and COV002, which included a single-blind randomized controlled phase 2/3 trial of AZD1222 (ChAdOx1 nCoV-19) in healthy adults. For TCRbeta chain sequencing, PBMC samples from trial participants were taken at day 0 and at day 28 after the second dose. Trimming costs V 4 bases and J 0 bases, and their ends lie 18 bases apart. Spanning cysteine to phenylalanine, the CDR3 consists of 18 amino acids. CDR3 DNA only is kept here, 54 bases in frame from base 1. For CDR1 and CDR2, the germline V gene lists MGHDK and SYGVNS. The CDR3 regions of human TCRbeta chains were subjected to immunosequencing. Per the original workflow: Repertoire TCRs were matched against a reference library of SARS-CoV-2-specific TCRs generated with the MIRA antigen-specificity platform. Breadth was defined as the fraction of unique TCRs that were SARS-CoV-2-associated. Depth was defined as the fraction of total T cells that were SARS-CoV-2-associated. Using the MIRA data, every spike-specific TCR was mapped to the spike region that the TCR reacted to and assigned to either a CD4 or a CD8 class. Log10-transformed breadth and depth values were compared by one-way ANOVA with Sidak's multiple comparisons tests. TCRdb's version of the immuneACCESS table is confined to in-frame rearrangements and falls short of the full clone set. An unresolved V gene accounts for under half of the shortfall where checked; the remainder is of unknown origin. D and trimming come from the DNA, and the V and J calls and clone size come from that table. The sample has about 140,000 clones on record, more than 70% of them singletons. The top ten clones comprise over 3% of the sample.

A word on this clone: Its target antigen remains unknown. The sample holds no much larger clone one base away, and base qualities are not on file.

Sequenced here: peripheral blood, sampled 28 days after the second AZD1222 dose. The chain is assembled from TRBV25-1 and TRBJ2-2, with the D gene too uncertain to name. The clonotype comes from an adult who received the AZD1222 COVID-19 vaccine. The nucleotide sequence reads TGTGCCAGCAGTGCCCCGACCGGGTGGGCAACGAACACCGGGGAGCTGTTTTTT. Translated, this gives CASSAPTGWATNTGELFF.